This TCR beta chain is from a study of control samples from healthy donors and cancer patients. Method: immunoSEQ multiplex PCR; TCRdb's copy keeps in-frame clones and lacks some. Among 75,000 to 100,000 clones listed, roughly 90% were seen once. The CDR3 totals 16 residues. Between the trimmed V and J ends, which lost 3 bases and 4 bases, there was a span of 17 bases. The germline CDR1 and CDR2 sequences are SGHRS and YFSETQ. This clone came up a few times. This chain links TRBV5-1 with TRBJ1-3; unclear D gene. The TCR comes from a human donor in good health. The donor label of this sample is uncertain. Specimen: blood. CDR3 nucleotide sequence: TGCGCCAGCAGCTCTGGACGCAACTCGCGCGGAAACACCATATATTTT. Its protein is CASSSGRNSRGNTIYF. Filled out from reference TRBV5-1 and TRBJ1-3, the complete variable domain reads KAGVTQTPRYLIKTRGQQVTLSCSPISGHRSVSWYQQTPGQGLQFLFEYFSETQRNKGNFPGRFSGRQFSNSRSEMNVSTLELGDSALYLCASSSGRNSRGNTIYFGEGSWLTVV.